The rows below give T cell receptor beta chains drawn from one sample of a study of T cell responses to AZD1222 COVID-19 vaccine. Generated by immunoSEQ multiplex PCR, the TCRdb table keeps only in-frame clones and is missing some. In the table there are 130,000 to 150,000 clones, 90% to 95% of which are singletons. Specimen: peripheral blood, collected on day 0 of AZD1222 vaccination. The origin of the receptors is an adult in good health. CDR3s include the opening cysteine and the closing phenylalanine or tryptophan. A D gene is named only where the DNA matches it firmly. Clone size, where shown, is once, few, many, or a class for clones that have expanded.

>TRBV10-3|TRBJ1-5|TRBD1|-
CAISGGRGTGRNQPQHF
TGTGCCATCAGTGGGGGGCGGGGGACAGGGCGAAATCAGCCCCAGCATTTT
>TRBV29-1|TRBJ2-2|-|-
CSVEENWGTGELFF
TGCAGCGTTGAAGAGAACTGGGGAACCGGGGAGCTGTTTTTT
>TRBV2|TRBJ2-7|-|-
CASILKLRGLLSASEQYF
TGTGCCAGCATCCTCAAACTTCGCGGACTACTCTCCGCCTCCGAGCAGTACTTC
>TRBV11-2|TRBJ2-3|-|-
CASSQGRRAGLAPSRRVDTQYF
TGTGCCAGCAGTCAGGGGAGGCGAGCGGGGCTAGCTCCCTCTCGCCGAGTGGATACGCAGTATTTT
>TRBV2|TRBJ2-3|-|-
CASSLRGLFTDTQYF
TGTGCCAGCAGCCTCCGAGGACTCTTCACAGATACGCAGTATTTT
>TRBV3-1/TRBV3-2|TRBJ1-1|TRBD1|-
CASSQGTGGYTEAFF
TGTGCCAGCAGCCAAGGGACAGGGGGTTACACTGAAGCTTTCTTT
>TRBV7-9|TRBJ2-7|TRBD1|-
CASSLEGQSYEQYF
TGTGCCAGCAGCTTAGAGGGACAGAGCTACGAGCAGTACTTC
>TRBV7-2|TRBJ1-6|-|-
CASSSSQGNSPLHF
TGTGCCAGCAGTTCTTCACAGGGAAATTCACCCCTCCACTTT
>TRBV12-3/TRBV12-4|TRBJ1-5|-|-
CASSLGEDQPQHF
TGTGCCAGCAGTTTAGGAGAGGATCAGCCCCAGCATTTT
>TRBV10-1|TRBJ2-1|-|-
CASSVLSSYNEQFF
TGCGCCAGCAGTGTCCTAAGCTCCTACAATGAGCAGTTCTTC
>TRBV4-2|TRBJ2-1|-|-
CASSQIANEQFF
TGTGCCAGCAGCCAGATCGCGAATGAGCAGTTCTTC
>TRBV6-5|TRBJ2-7|-|-
CASGENRNSYEQYF
TGTGCCAGCGGAGAAAACAGGAACTCCTACGAGCAGTACTTC
>TRBV5-1|TRBJ2-1|-|once
CASSSYQERVNEQFF
TGCGCCAGCAGTTCCTACCAGGAGAGGGTCAATGAGCAGTTCTTC
>TRBV12-3/TRBV12-4|TRBJ2-7|-|once
CASSPGGGGVQYF
TGTGCCAGCAGCCCTGGAGGAGGGGGTGTGCAGTACTTC
>TRBV2|TRBJ1-6|TRBD1|-
CASTQDRGDYSPLHF
TGTGCCAGCACCCAGGACAGGGGAGATTATTCACCCCTCCACTTT
>TRBV19|TRBJ1-2|-|once
CASTGSARQRQANYGYTF
TGTGCCAGTACTGGTTCGGCTAGACAGCGACAAGCTAACTATGGCTACACCTTC
>TRBV29-1|TRBJ1-2|TRBD1|-
CSVVGQGRGYTF
TGCAGCGTCGTAGGACAGGGTAGAGGCTACACCTTC
>TRBV9|TRBJ2-5|-|-
CASSVGGTQETQYF
TGTGCCAGCAGCGTAGGGGGGACACAAGAGACCCAGTACTTC
>TRBV12-5|TRBJ2-1|-|-
CASGYDPAVDEQFF
TGTGCTAGTGGCTATGACCCAGCAGTGGATGAGCAGTTCTTC
>TRBV28|TRBJ1-2|-|few
CASSVGRVGYTF
TGTGCCAGCAGTGTGGGGCGTGTGGGCTACACCTTC
>TRBV9|TRBJ1-1|-|-
CASSAHRNTEAFF
TGTGCCAGCAGCGCTCACAGGAACACTGAAGCTTTCTTT
>TRBV5-1|TRBJ1-1|-|-
CASSLGTLGTEAFF
TGCGCCAGCAGCTTGGGGACGCTCGGGACTGAAGCTTTCTTT
>TRBV7-9|TRBJ1-1|-|-
CASSLEGQRVQQRAFF
TGTGCCAGCAGCTTAGAGGGCCAGCGGGTCCAACAGAGGGCTTTCTTT
>TRBV7-3|TRBJ2-3|-|once
CASSLWSRTDTQYF
TGTGCCAGCAGCTTATGGAGTAGGACAGATACGCAGTATTTT
>TRBV7-8|TRBJ1-1|-|-
CASGSGDTRQNTEAFF
TGTGCCAGCGGGTCAGGGGACACGAGACAGAACACTGAAGCTTTCTTT
>TRBV29-1|TRBJ2-3|TRBD2|-
CSVEIPRGGFTDTQYF
TGCAGCGTTGAGATTCCGCGGGGGGGTTTCACAGATACGCAGTATTTT
>TRBV30|TRBJ1-2|-|-
CALQDPHYGYTF
TGTGCCTTACAGGACCCTCATTATGGCTACACCTTC
>TRBV30|TRBJ1-2|-|once
CAWRRRFLNYTF
TGTGCCTGGAGACGCAGGTTTTTGAACTACACCTTC
>TRBV29-1|TRBJ2-7|-|-
CSAEDSSSYEQYF
TGCAGCGCCGAGGACAGTTCCTCCTACGAGCAGTACTTC
>TRBV5-4|TRBJ2-3|TRBD2|-
CASSLVAGGTSGTQYF
TGTGCCAGCAGCTTGGTAGCGGGGGGGACGTCTGGTACGCAGTATTTT
>TRBV27|TRBJ2-7|-|-
CASTAGSSSYEQYF
TGTGCCAGCACTGCCGGGAGCAGCTCCTACGAGCAGTACTTC
>TRBV6-2/TRBV6-3|TRBJ1-5|-|once
CASSYSRFRGQPNQPQHF
TGTGCCAGCAGTTACTCGAGGTTTAGGGGACAACCGAATCAGCCCCAGCATTTT
>TRBV24-1|TRBJ1-5|-|-
CATSEARDSGAGNQPQHF
TGTGCCACCAGTGAGGCGAGGGACTCAGGGGCGGGCAATCAGCCCCAGCATTTT
>TRBV11-2|TRBJ2-7|-|-
CASSQRPVVYEQYF
TGTGCCAGCAGCCAAAGGCCCGTTGTCTACGAGCAGTACTTC
>TRBV9|TRBJ2-3|-|-
CASSVATSLITDTQYF
TGTGCCAGCAGCGTAGCTACGTCCTTAATCACAGATACGCAGTATTTT
>TRBV6-5|TRBJ2-1|-|-
CASSYSGGHEQFF
TGTGCCAGCAGTTACTCTGGGGGCCATGAGCAGTTCTTC
>TRBV7-9|TRBJ2-1|TRBD2|-
CASSLMRGGTDEQFF
TGTGCCAGCAGCTTAATGCGGGGGGGCACAGATGAGCAGTTCTTC
>TRBV29-1|TRBJ2-2|-|-
CSVLGGSLNTGELFF
TGCAGCGTCTTGGGGGGATCTCTGAACACCGGGGAGCTGTTTTTT
>TRBV11-2|TRBJ2-5|TRBD1|few
CASSPPGQGQETQYF
TGTGCCAGCAGCCCCCCAGGACAGGGGCAAGAGACCCAGTACTTC